This T cell receptor beta chain was found in a study of CD8+CD57+ T cells in acquired aplastic anemia. Study-wide context: Approximately 11 million reads were obtained on average for healthy donor CD4+ cells. Overall study results and limits: Significant differences in CD8+ Simpson's diversity were not observed between patients and controls.

A word on this clonotype: What it binds is unknown.

Trimming cost V 2 bases and J 4 bases, with 12 bases left between them. Germline values: CDR1 LGHDT, CDR2 YNNKEL (reference sequence). There are 15 residues in the CDR3. The use of genomic DNA as template underpinned the TCR beta VDJ and CDR3 profiling. A single record per CDR3 protein comes from TCRdb applying MiXCR to the reads. The sample holds 400,000 to 450,000 distinct CDR3 sequences, 65% to 80% seen once. The sequencing input was sorted CD4+, CD8+, or CD8+CD57+ T cells (not recorded which) from PBMCs. J is TRBJ1-5 and V is TRBV3-1; D unclear. This sequence originates from a human donor in good health, serving as a control. The CDR3, as DNA: TGTGCCAGCAGCCAAAGGCCGGTCGCAAATCAGCCCCAGCATTTT. Translation gives CASSQRPVANQPQHF.